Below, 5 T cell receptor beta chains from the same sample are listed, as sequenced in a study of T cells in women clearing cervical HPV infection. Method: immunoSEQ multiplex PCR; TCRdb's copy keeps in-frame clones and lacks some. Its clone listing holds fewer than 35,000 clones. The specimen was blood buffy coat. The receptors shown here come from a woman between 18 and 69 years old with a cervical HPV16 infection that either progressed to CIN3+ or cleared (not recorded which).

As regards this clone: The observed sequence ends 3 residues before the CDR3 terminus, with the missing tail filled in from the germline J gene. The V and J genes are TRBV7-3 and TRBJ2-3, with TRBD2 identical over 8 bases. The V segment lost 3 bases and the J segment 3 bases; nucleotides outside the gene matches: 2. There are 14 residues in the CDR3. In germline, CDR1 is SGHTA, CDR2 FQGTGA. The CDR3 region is CASSFSGETDTQYF. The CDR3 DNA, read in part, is TGTGCCAGCAGCTTTAGCGGGGAAACAGATACG.

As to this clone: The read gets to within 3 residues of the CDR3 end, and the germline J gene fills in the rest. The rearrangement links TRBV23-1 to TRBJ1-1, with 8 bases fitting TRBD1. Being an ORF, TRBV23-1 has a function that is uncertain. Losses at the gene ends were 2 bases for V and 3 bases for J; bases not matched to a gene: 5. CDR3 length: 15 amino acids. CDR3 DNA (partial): TGCGCCAGCAGTCAAGAGGACAGGGAGGACACTGAA. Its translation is CASSQEDREDTE. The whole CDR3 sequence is CASSQEDREDTEAFF.

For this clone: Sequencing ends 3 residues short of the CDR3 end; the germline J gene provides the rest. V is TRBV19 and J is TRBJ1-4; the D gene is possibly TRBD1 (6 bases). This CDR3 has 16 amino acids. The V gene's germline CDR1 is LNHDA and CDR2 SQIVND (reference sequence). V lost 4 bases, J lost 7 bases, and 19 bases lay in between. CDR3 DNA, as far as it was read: TGTGCCAGTAGTACCATCGACAGGTCGGGAGGTGAAAAA. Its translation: CASSTIDRSGGEK. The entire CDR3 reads CASSTIDRSGGEKLFF.

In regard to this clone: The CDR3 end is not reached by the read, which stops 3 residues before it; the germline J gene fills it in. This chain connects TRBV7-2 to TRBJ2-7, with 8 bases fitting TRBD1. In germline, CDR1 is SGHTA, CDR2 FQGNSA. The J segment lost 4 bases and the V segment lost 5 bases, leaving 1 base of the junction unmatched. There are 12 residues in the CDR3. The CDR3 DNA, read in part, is TGTGCCAGCAGCCGGGACAGGTACGAG. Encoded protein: CASSRDRYE. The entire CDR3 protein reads CASSRDRYEQYF.

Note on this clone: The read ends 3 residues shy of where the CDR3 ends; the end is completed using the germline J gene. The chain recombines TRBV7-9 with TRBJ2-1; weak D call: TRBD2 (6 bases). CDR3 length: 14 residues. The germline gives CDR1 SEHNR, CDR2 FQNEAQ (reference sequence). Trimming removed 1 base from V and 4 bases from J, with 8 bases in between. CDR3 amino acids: CASSLESGYNEQFF. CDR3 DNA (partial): TGTGCCAGCAGCTTAGAGAGCGGGTACAATGAG.